Each of the 22 T cell receptor beta chains below was sequenced from the same sample in a study of T cells in Graves' hyperthyroidism and ophthalmopathy. Amplification of TCR beta CDR3 regions was performed using RNA transcripts as template. TCR CDR3 regions were first amplified by RT-PCR with HTBI primers. TCRdb recomputed calls from the multiplex PCR reads with MiXCR, one row per CDR3 protein. The sample includes 25,000 to 30,000 distinct CDR3 sequences, approximately 46% of them seen just once. The sequencing sample was made of blood. The receptor set was obtained from a woman aged 25 to 45 with Graves' hyperthyroidism.

At least ten counts were recorded for this clonotype. This chain links TRBV20-1 with TRBJ1-1; maybe TRBD1 (6 bases). The length of the CDR3 is 12 residues. With 5 bases removed from V and 8 bases from J, the gap between germline ends came to 15 bases. The V gene's germline CDR1 is DFQATT and CDR2 SNEGSKA (reference sequence). CDR3 nucleotides: TGCAGTGCTTTCCACAGGGTACCCGAAGCTTTCTTT. Residues: CSAFHRVPEAFF.

This clonotype rates as medium-sized. The chain recombines TRBV7-9 with TRBJ2-5; TRBD2 might be the D (6 bases). This CDR3 region has 14 residues. CDR1 and CDR2 from the germline V gene are SEHNR and FQNEAQ (reference sequence). V lost 8 bases, J lost 4 bases, and 17 bases lay in between. CDR3 protein: CASGTPSVRETQYF. The CDR3 DNA reads TGTGCCAGCGGAACCCCTAGCGTAAGAGAGACCCAGTACTTC.

As for this clonotype: One junction end disagrees with the germline gene, perhaps due to a read error. The rearrangement links TRBV5-1 to TRBJ2-5, with D uncertain. The CDR3 sequence is 11 residues long. From germline, CDR1 is SGHRS and CDR2 YFSETQ. The chain's CDR3 is CASGLGPSQYF. The DNA for the CDR3 is TGCGCCAGCGGCTTAGGACCCTCCCAGTACTTC.

V is TRBV5-1 and J is TRBJ2-5; the match to TRBD1 covers 10 bases. There are 16 residues in the CDR3. CDR1 and CDR2 from the germline V gene are SGHRS and YFSETQ. J lost 5 bases, V lost 5 bases, and 12 bases had no gene match. The CDR3 coding sequence is TGCGCCAGCAGGAGTAGCGGGACAGGGGAGCGGGAGACCCAGTACTTC. Amino acids: CASRSSGTGERETQYF.

The genes are TRBV20-1 and TRBJ2-1; unclear D gene. Trimming took 3 bases from V and 5 from J, leaving 8 bases between them. The CDR3 has 12 amino acids. Germline loops: CDR1 DFQATT, CDR2 SNEGSKA (reference sequence). As DNA, the CDR3 is TGCAGTGCTAGGAGTGCTAACAATGAGCAGTTCTTC. The encoded protein is CSARSANNEQFF.

This clonotype was picked up many times. CDR3 sequence reads: CASSEGTSANEKLFF. DNA for the CDR3: TGTGCCAGCAGTGAAGGGACCTCAGCTAATGAAAAACTGTTTTTT. The chain uses TRBV6-1 and TRBJ1-4; D is unclear. CDR1 is MNHNS and CDR2 is SASEGT in the germline V gene. The germline V and J ends were trimmed by 1 base and 3 bases, with 9 bases remaining between them. This CDR3 is built from 15 residues.

This clonotype was found many times. The chain joins TRBV30 to TRBJ1-4; 8 bases are a match to TRBD1. V lost 2 bases to trimming and J lost 8 bases; unmatched junction nucleotides: 4. This CDR3 is built from 13 residues. Germline V gene sequence: CDR1 GTSNPN, CDR2 SVGIG (reference sequence). The chain's CDR3 is CAWSTQGGEKLFF. The CDR3 coding sequence is TGTGCCTGGAGTACACAGGGGGGGGAAAAACTGTTTTTT.

A note on this clonotype: A read error may produce the germline difference seen at one junction end. The V gene is TRBV25-1, the J gene TRBJ1-2, with D possibly matching TRBD1 (6 bases). The CDR3 consists of 15 residues. Germline V gives CDR1 MGHDK, CDR2 SYGVNS. The CDR3 sequence: CASSLGAGLAGGYTF. The DNA of the CDR3 is TGCGCCAGCAGCTTGGGGGCAGGGTTAGCTGGTGGCTACACCTTC.

This clonotype was seen more than once but under ten times. This chain joins TRBV10-3 and TRBJ1-1; D is possibly TRBD1 (5 bases). Trimming took off 10 bases at V and 0 bases at J, with 12 bases between the two ends. Germline CDR1 ENHRY, CDR2 SYGVKD. The CDR3 is 13 amino acids. The CDR3, as DNA: TGTGCCACCAAAGACAGCATGAACACTGAAGCTTTCTTT. The encoded protein is CATKDSMNTEAFF.

This clonotype was counted ten times or more. CDR3 residues: CASSLGPVRELFF. The CDR3 DNA reads TGCGCCAGCAGCTTGGGTCCGGTACGGGAGCTGTTTTTT. V usage is TRBV5-1 and J usage is TRBJ2-2; D is unclear. The CDR3 runs to 13 residues. CDR1 and CDR2 from the germline V gene are SGHRS and YFSETQ. The V gene lost 0 bases and the J gene lost 9 bases, with 9 bases spanning the gap.

Worth noting for this clonotype: The junction does not match germline at one end; this may be a read error. The V and J genes are TRBV7-2 and TRBJ2-7; tentatively, D is TRBD2 (5 bases). The length of the CDR3 is 14 residues. CDR1 and CDR2 from the germline V gene are SGHTA and FQGNSA. The CDR3 region is CAGSRLPLSSEQYF. The CDR3 bases are TGTGCCGGCAGTCGACTACCTCTGAGCTCCGAGCAGTACTTC.

This clonotype is a singleton in its sample. The V gene is TRBV9, the J gene TRBJ1-2; 7 bases are shared with TRBD1. V was clipped by 4 bases and J by 6 bases; unmatched bases: 9. The CDR3 contains 14 residues. CDR1 is SGDLS and CDR2 is YYNGEE in the germline V gene. The DNA of the CDR3 is TGTGCCAGCAGCAAACCCGGGACAGCAAATGGCTACACCTTC. Translation gives CASSKPGTANGYTF.

The gene calls are TRBV19 and TRBJ2-3; D may be TRBD2 (5 bases). The V gene's germline CDR1 is LNHDA and CDR2 SQIVND (reference sequence). V lost 7 bases and J 1 base, leaving 21 bases between the germline ends. The CDR3 spans 17 residues. The CDR3 bases are TGTGCCAGTATAACAGCGGTGGGCGGCGAGCGCACAGATACGCAGTATTTT. Translation gives CASITAVGGERTDTQYF. Based on the CDR3 plus reference TRBV19 and TRBJ2-3, the full variable domain is DGGITQSPKYLFRKEGQNVTLSCEQNLNHDAMYWYRQDPGQGLRLIYYSQIVNDFQKGDIAEGYSVSREKKESFPLTVTSAQKNPTAFYLCASITAVGGERTDTQYFGPGTRLTVL.

By share of the sample, this clonotype is medium-sized. The chain uses TRBV29-1 and TRBJ2-7; the D is unclear. CDR3 size: 13 residues. The germline gives CDR1 SQVTM, CDR2 ANQGSEA. Trimming took off 5 bases at V and 3 bases at J, with 14 bases between the two ends. In DNA, the CDR3 is TGCAGCGTTTTTACAGTCCTAGACTACGAGCAGTACTTC. Protein sequence: CSVFTVLDYEQYF.

V usage is TRBV19 and J usage is TRBJ2-5; TRBD2 matches at 12 bases. This CDR3 has 14 amino acids. CDR1 and CDR2 (germline): LNHDA, SQIVND (reference sequence). V was pared by 9 bases and J by 1 base, with 3 bases of the junction left unmatched. As DNA, the CDR3 is TGTGCCAGCGGGACTAGCGGGTTCCAAGAGACCCAGTACTTC. Protein: CASGTSGFQETQYF.

To note about this clonotype: At one boundary the junction diverges from the germline segment, which might be a read error. The V gene is TRBV7-9, the J gene TRBJ2-2, with unresolved D. The CDR3 extends over 15 amino acids. CDR1 is SEHNR and CDR2 is FQNEAQ in the germline V gene (reference sequence). The CDR3 loop is CANSLALMVTGELFF. For the CDR3, the DNA is TGTGCCAACAGCTTAGCTTTAATGGTCACCGGAGAGCTGTTTTTT.

Concerning this clonotype itself: One base away lies a much larger clone, so this may be a sequencing read error. This chain connects TRBV28 to TRBJ1-1; 7 bases match TRBD1. CDR3 length: 17 residues. J gave up 5 bases and V 6 bases, and 18 bases lay outside the gene matches. Per germline, CDR1 MDHEN and CDR2 SYDVKM. The DNA for the CDR3 is TGTGCCAGCAGACCCTGGACAGGATCTTCATTTGTGACTGAAGCTTTCTTT. Its translation is CASRPWTGSSFVTEAFF.

V and J are TRBV7-8 and TRBJ2-1; TRBD1 is a possible D gene (5 bases). CDR3 length: 16 residues. The germline V gene has CDR1 SGHVS and CDR2 FQNEAQ. V dropped 1 base and J dropped 5 bases, with 15 bases sitting between them. CDR3 DNA sequence: TGTGCCAGCAGCTTAGGACCAGGGAAGATTCACAATGAGCAGTTCTTC. Translated, it gives CASSLGPGKIHNEQFF.

This clonotype was seen ten or more times. The chain carries TRBV12-3 or TRBV12-4 and TRBJ2-7; 8 nucleotides agree with TRBD1. V shed 5 bases, J shed 0 bases, and the junction held 9 bases outside the gene matches. The CDR3 is made up of 16 amino acids. CDR3 in amino acids: CASSRTGYSLSYEQYF. CDR3 nucleotides: TGTGCCAGCAGTAGGACAGGGTATTCCCTCTCCTACGAGCAGTACTTC.

Turning to this clonotype: A junction boundary mismatches the germline segment, possibly from a read error. The chain recombines TRBV5-1 with TRBJ1-1; D gene ambiguous. CDR1 and CDR2 from the germline V gene are SGHRS and YFSETQ. This CDR3 has 13 residues. The CDR3 spells CASSLKANTEAFF. The DNA for the CDR3 is TGCGCCAGTAGCTTGAAGGCGAACACTGAAGCTTTCTTT.

The rearrangement links TRBV29-1 to TRBJ2-7; the D is unclear. The CDR3 totals 12 residues. The germline CDR1 and CDR2 sequences are SQVTM and ANQGSEA. Trimming took 1 base from V and 3 from J, leaving 7 bases between them. The CDR3 reads CSVEGRNYEQYF. CDR3 coding DNA: TGCAGCGTTGAAGGCAGGAACTACGAGCAGTACTTC.

Regarding this clonotype: No conserved phenylalanine or tryptophan is present at the end of the CDR3, so a read error is the likely explanation. The DNA is omitted, as the CDR3 cannot be located on it reliably, and the CDR3 follows TCRdb's listing. The chain couples TRBV7-2 to TRBJ2-5; the table assigns TRBD1, which was not confirmed against the DNA. Germline V lookup: CDR1 SGHTA, CDR2 FQGNSA. 16 amino acids form the CDR3, both terminal residues included. The CDR3 loop is CASTYPRGGTGYTFGS.